This T cell receptor beta chain was found in a study of T cell responses to AZD1222 COVID-19 vaccine. Overall study results and limits: It should be noted that donors were predominantly white British and more often female, and clonal diversity was possibly underestimated. Unmutated variant regions reportedly attract nearly half of all spike-specific TCRs.

CDR3 size: 11 residues. Recipients boosted at about 4 weeks or about 12 weeks are pooled. In regard to this clone: What it binds is unknown. The junction does not match germline at one end; this may be a read error.

Profiling relied on immunoSEQ multiplex PCR, and the TCRdb table lists in-frame clones only, not all of them. Here the sample spans 120,000 or so clones, 84% being singletons. This specimen consisted of peripheral blood, obtained 28 days after the second AZD1222 dose. The TCR was taken from an adult who received the AZD1222 COVID-19 vaccine. V usage is TRBV12-3 or TRBV12-4 and J usage is TRBJ2-7; 7 positions agree with TRBD1. This chain's CDR3 is CASSSGQASHF. The DNA for the CDR3 is TGTGCCAGCAGTTCAGGACAGGCCAGTCACTTC.